These 13 T cell receptor beta chains originate from one sample sequenced in a study of T cells after yellow fever vaccination. TCRdb itself ran the 5' RACE reads through MiXCR, one entry per CDR3 protein. The table lists under 250,000 distinct CDR3 sequences, 2.5% to 3.5% of them singletons. The sample in question was CD4+ T cells sorted from PBMCs, obtained 10 days after the yellow fever booster vaccination. These receptors all come from a man between 18 and 35 years old who received the YFV17D yellow fever vaccine.

CDR3 coding DNA: TGTGCCAGCAGCCACGGGACCCGGGGGGGTGAGCAGTTCTTC. Encoded protein: CASSHGTRGGEQFF. This chain connects TRBV7-3 to TRBJ2-1; 8 bases match TRBD2. Trimming took 5 bases from V and 9 from J; bases not matched to a gene: 9. The CDR3 has 14 residues. CDR1 and CDR2 from the germline V gene are SGHTA and FQGTGA. The whole variable domain, filled in from reference TRBV7-3 and TRBJ2-1, reads GAGVSQTPSNKVTEKGKYVELRCDPISGHTALYWYRQSLGQGPEFLIYFQGTGAADDSGLPNDRFFAVRPEGSVSTLKIQRTERGDSAVYLCASSHGTRGGEQFFGPGTRLTVL.

This clonotype has just a few counts. The chain uses TRBV11-2 and TRBJ2-7; D gene ambiguous. The germline CDR1 and CDR2 sequences are SGHAT and FQNNGV. The V gene lost 1 base and the J gene lost 1 base, with 8 bases spanning the gap. This CDR3 has 14 amino acids. The CDR3 loop is CASSLGQLSYEQYV. CDR3 nucleotides: TGTGCCAGCAGCTTAGGCCAGCTTTCCTACGAGCAGTACGTC.

This clonotype was seen a handful of times. V usage is TRBV27 and J usage is TRBJ2-7; D is unresolved. The CDR3 loop spans 14 amino acids. The V end lost 7 bases, the J end lost 6 bases, and 19 bases lay between the germline ends. Germline V gene data show CDR1 as MNHEY and CDR2 as SMNVEV (reference sequence). The CDR3 loop is CASTSRLGIGEQYV. The CDR3 region has the DNA TGTGCCAGCACCTCCCGGTTGGGGATTGGCGAGCAGTACGTC.

This clonotype was observed a few times. The chain joins TRBV20-1 to TRBJ2-3, with TRBD2 identical over 7 bases. The length of the CDR3 is 15 residues. Germline CDR1 is DFQATT and CDR2 is SNEGSKA (reference sequence). The V and J ends lost 1 base and 2 bases, in that order; junction bases with no gene match: 6. The CDR3 spells CSARGSLAATDTQYF. The DNA for the CDR3 is TGCAGTGCTAGAGGGTCCCTAGCGGCCACAGATACGCAGTATTTT.

The sample holds many counts of this clonotype. V usage is TRBV25-1 and J usage is TRBJ2-2; D is possibly TRBD1 or TRBD2 (5 bases each). Germline CDR1 is MGHDK and CDR2 is SYGVNS. V was pared by 4 bases and J by 5 bases, with 20 bases between. The CDR3 loop spans 17 amino acids. CDR3 sequence: CASSGFETGTVTGELFF. CDR3 sequence (DNA): TGTGCCAGCAGTGGGTTTGAAACGGGGACCGTTACCGGGGAGCTGTTTTTT.

The rearrangement joins TRBV5-1 to TRBJ1-4, with a possible D match to TRBD1 (6 bases). Germline V gene data show CDR1 as SGHRS and CDR2 as YFSETQ. The ends were cut back, 5 bases at V and 6 bases at J, with 20 bases in the middle. CDR3 size: 16 residues. The chain's CDR3 is CASRGSGGASDEKLFF. The CDR3 bases are TGCGCCAGCAGAGGTAGCGGGGGGGCCTCGGATGAAAAACTGTTTTTT.

The rearrangement uses TRBV19 and TRBJ2-6; D unclear. The CDR3 has 16 amino acids. Per germline, CDR1 LNHDA and CDR2 SQIVND (reference sequence). V dropped 8 bases and J dropped 2 bases, with 16 bases sitting between them. CDR3 in amino acids: CASYSPWATGANVLTF. CDR3 DNA sequence: TGTGCCAGTTATTCCCCGTGGGCAACTGGGGCCAACGTCCTGACTTTC.

There are many counts of this clonotype. V gene TRBV7-2 combines with J gene TRBJ1-1; D possibly corresponds to TRBD1 (6 bases). Germline V gene data show CDR1 as SGHTA and CDR2 as FQGNSA. This CDR3 contains 14 residues. V dropped 5 bases and J dropped 3 bases, with 13 bases sitting between them. Here the CDR3 reads CASSPRQADTEAFF. For the CDR3, the DNA is TGTGCCAGCAGCCCTAGACAGGCAGACACTGAAGCTTTCTTT.

The chain combines TRBV19 with TRBJ1-1, with 7 bases lining up with TRBD1. The CDR3 contains 15 residues. Germline trimming cut 4 bases from V and 4 bases from J; bases unmatched to any gene: 9. CDR1 is LNHDA, CDR2 SQIVND, per germline (reference sequence). The CDR3 sequence: CASSKRDRAFTEAFF. DNA of the CDR3: TGTGCCAGTAGTAAACGGGACAGAGCTTTCACTGAAGCTTTCTTT.

V and J are TRBV10-3 and TRBJ1-2; 10 bases match TRBD1. The germline gives CDR1 ENHRY, CDR2 SYGVKD. V was pared by 3 bases and J by 7 bases, with 5 bases of the junction left unmatched. The CDR3 runs 14 residues. CDR3: CAISDSGTGAGYTF. The CDR3 DNA reads as TGTGCCATCAGTGATTCCGGGACAGGGGCTGGCTACACCTTC.

This clonotype was seen at least ten times. V gene TRBV4-1 combines with J gene TRBJ2-3; a weak D match, TRBD1 (6 bases). The CDR3 length is 14 residues. V lost 4 bases, J lost 5 bases, and 13 bases lay in between. Germline values: CDR1 MGHRA, CDR2 YSYEKL. The DNA of the CDR3 is TGCGCCAGCAGCCTGGCAGGGGCTGAAGATACGCAGTATTTT. It encodes CASSLAGAEDTQYF.

This clonotype showed up many times. The genes are TRBV12-3 or TRBV12-4 and TRBJ1-6; the D gene is possibly TRBD1 (5 bases). This CDR3 has 18 residues. Trimming took off 4 bases at V and 4 bases at J, with 20 bases between the two ends. DNA of the CDR3: TGTGCCAGCAGTTCCCGTTGGGGCGGCGGGGGGTATAATTCACCCCTCCACTTT. Amino acid sequence: CASSSRWGGGGYNSPLHF.

This clonotype was picked up a small number of times. V is TRBV7-6 and J is TRBJ2-7; TRBD2 aligns across 10 bases. The trim removed 5 bases at V and 1 base at J, leaving 5 bases unmatched. CDR1 and CDR2 (germline): SGHVS, FNYEAQ. The CDR3 is 15 amino acids. The CDR3 DNA sequence: TGTGCCAGCAGCAAACTAGCGGGGATGTCCTACGAGCAGTACTTC. It encodes CASSKLAGMSYEQYF. The variable domain in full, completed from reference TRBV7-6 and TRBJ2-7, reads GAGVSQSPRYKVTKRGQDVALRCDPISGHVSLYWYRQALGQGPEFLTYFNYEAQQDKSGLPNDRFSAERPEGSISTLTIQRTEQRDSAMYRCASSKLAGMSYEQYFGPGTRLTVT.